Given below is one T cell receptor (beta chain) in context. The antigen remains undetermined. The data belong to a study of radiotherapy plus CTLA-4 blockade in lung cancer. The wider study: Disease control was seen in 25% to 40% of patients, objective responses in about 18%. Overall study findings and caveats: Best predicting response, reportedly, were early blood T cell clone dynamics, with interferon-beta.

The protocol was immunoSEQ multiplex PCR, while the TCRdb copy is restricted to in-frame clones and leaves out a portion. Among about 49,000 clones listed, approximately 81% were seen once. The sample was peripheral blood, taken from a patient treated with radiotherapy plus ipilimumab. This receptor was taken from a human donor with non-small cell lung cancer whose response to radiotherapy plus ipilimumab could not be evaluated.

CDR3 sequence: CAIRGTGGGSNSPLHF. Written as DNA, the CDR3 is TGTGCCATCAGGGGGACAGGGGGTGGTTCAAATTCACCCCTCCACTTT. The V gene is TRBV10-3, the J gene TRBJ1-6; 11 positions match TRBD1. V trimming: 6 bases; J trimming: 7 bases; junction bases outside the gene matches: 8. Germline CDR1 reads ENHRY; CDR2 reads SYGVKD. The CDR3 totals 16 residues.